These T cell receptor beta chains were read from a single sample in a study of T-cell reconstitution after alpha-beta-depleted transplantation in children. TCRdb reprocessed the PCR reads via MiXCR and lists one record per CDR3 protein. The sample consists of some 640,000 distinct CDR3 sequences, approximately 17% of them appearing once. Sequenced material: PBMCs from the stem cell graft donor, taken from the stem cell graft. Source of these receptors: a human donor who donated a stem cell graft to a child with acute myeloid leukemia. CDR3s include the opening cysteine and the closing phenylalanine or tryptophan. A clone size is listed for some rows: how often the clone was seen (once, few, many), or a class if it is expanded.

j_call v_call clone_size cdr3_aa
TRBJ2-1 TRBV4-2 many CASSQDQRTGGGSEQFF
TRBJ2-2 TRBV20-1 few CSAQTGTLTGELFF
TRBJ2-3 TRBV7-9 once CASSSSSRGADTQYF
TRBJ2-7 TRBV20-1 many CSARTGRGGDEQYF
TRBJ2-1 TRBV4-2 NA CASSQAGTSGNNEQFF
TRBJ2-1 TRBV7-6 few CASSRTGLLSYNEQFF
TRBJ1-1 TRBV4-1 NA CASSQGGQIRTEAFF
TRBJ1-5 TRBV5-5 NA CASSLPIGRQPQHF
TRBJ1-5 TRBV28 NA CASRAGSQPQHF
TRBJ2-1 TRBV21-1 many CASMFPDGYNEQFF
TRBJ2-1 TRBV4-3 NA CASSRALDRLYNEQFF
TRBJ2-5 TRBV7-9 few CASSPSTGGQETQYF
TRBJ2-3 TRBV12-3/TRBV12-4 NA CASSPLTSGVSTDTQYF
TRBJ2-1 TRBV30 many CAWSELAAYNEQFF
TRBJ2-5 TRBV7-9 few CASSLSGGKQETQYF
TRBJ1-6 TRBV20-1 many CSARTGQTRLNSPLHF
TRBJ1-2 TRBV7-2 NA CASSSRDKANYGYTF
TRBJ2-3 TRBV29-1 NA CSVALESNTQYF
TRBJ1-1 TRBV20-1 many CSARDKAYGGVRAFF
TRBJ2-3 TRBV29-1 many CSVEGSVDTQYF
TRBJ2-2 TRBV4-1 NA CASSQLTGRGGELFF
TRBJ2-5 TRBV20-1 many CSAGGPRPETQYF
TRBJ2-2 TRBV20-1 NA CSASAGGNTGELFF
TRBJ2-6 TRBV10-3 NA CAIAGKGVHVANVLTF
TRBJ1-1 TRBV11-2 few CASSLLWNRGTEAFF
TRBJ2-3 TRBV7-9 many CASSLAQGVNTQYF
TRBJ2-5 TRBV7-2 NA CASSQNGRQETQYF
TRBJ2-3 TRBV5-1 few CASSFAIAGLASTDTQYF
TRBJ2-3 TRBV2 NA CASRSGVLTDTQYF
TRBJ2-1 TRBV3-1 NA CASSQGGRGGLDEQFF
TRBJ1-2 TRBV29-1 many CSVGPIPSGTSLPRYGYTF